This TCR beta chain was sequenced for a study of blood T cell repertoires in COVID-19. Across the study: Sample material is recorded as cDNA or gDNA derived from T cells, B-cell-depleted T cells, or PBMCs.

The repertoire was sequenced with immunoSEQ multiplex PCR; TCRdb's copy has only in-frame clones and lacks some. Altogether roughly 200,000 clones are present, 75% to 85% being singletons, with the ten largest covering approximately 10%. The CDR3 has 15 residues. Trimming removed 2 bases at V and 3 bases at J, with 13 bases between. Germline CDR1 is LNHDA and CDR2 is SQIVND (reference sequence). This TCR came from a woman in her thirties or forties with COVID-19, enrolled during active disease. Sequenced: peripheral blood. V and J are TRBV19 and TRBJ1-1; maybe TRBD1 (5 bases). CDR3 loop: CASSIHRVGDTEAFF. The CDR3 region has the DNA TGTGCCAGTAGTATACACCGGGTAGGGGACACTGAAGCTTTCTTT. Looking up the rest from reference TRBV19 and TRBJ1-1 gives the full variable domain: DGGITQSPKYLFRKEGQNVTLSCEQNLNHDAMYWYRQDPGQGLRLIYYSQIVNDFQKGDIAEGYSVSREKKESFPLTVTSAQKNPTAFYLCASSIHRVGDTEAFFGQGTRLTVV.